The 18 T cell receptor beta chains listed next were all sequenced from one sample in a study of Graves' ophthalmopathy and Graves' hyperthyroidism. The study amplified TCR beta CDR3 regions using RNA transcripts. HTBI primers were employed in first-round RT-PCR, then a second-round multiplex PCR followed. MiXCR, run by TCRdb on the multiplex PCR reads, gives a single entry per CDR3 protein. The sample includes some 1.1 million distinct CDR3 sequences, approximately 35% of them seen just once. Sequencing was performed on peripheral blood or thyroid tissue (not recorded which). The receptors originated from an adult man with Graves' hyperthyroidism.

On this clonotype: One junction end disagrees with the germline gene, perhaps due to a read error. This rearrangement joins TRBV5-1 to TRBJ1-1; D may be TRBD1 (6 bases). The CDR3 consists of 17 residues. The germline V gene encodes CDR1 SGHRS and CDR2 YFSETQ. The CDR3 protein is CASGLATSPTGPTEAFF. CDR3 in DNA: TGCGCCAGCGGCTTGGCGACTAGCCCGACAGGCCCCACCGAAGCTTTCTTT.

In its sample, this clonotype was seen a few times. The chain couples TRBV14 to TRBJ1-2; D might be TRBD1 (5 bases). The CDR3 consists of 18 residues. Trimming shortened V by 1 base and J by 5 bases, and 23 bases separated the two germline ends. The V gene's germline CDR1 is SGHDN and CDR2 FVKESK. CDR3 DNA sequence: TGTGCCAGCAGCCAAGGACTAAACCCGGGACGTAGTGATTATGGCTACACCTTC. Amino acid sequence: CASSQGLNPGRSDYGYTF.

This clonotype was counted at least ten times. V and J are TRBV7-8 and TRBJ1-1; D remains unclear. This CDR3 spans 13 amino acids. Germline V CDR1 and CDR2: SGHVS, FQNEAQ. V lost 5 bases to trimming and J lost 0 bases, with 7 bases between them. The CDR3 DNA is TGTGCCAGCAGCGTCGCCCTGAACACTGAAGCTTTCTTT. Protein: CASSVALNTEAFF.

This clonotype was counted at least ten times. V usage is TRBV2 and J usage is TRBJ1-6; D is possibly TRBD1 (5 bases). This CDR3 contains 16 residues. CDR1 SNHLY and CDR2 FYNNEI come from the germline V gene. The ends were cut back, 8 bases at V and 10 bases at J, with 24 bases in the middle. The CDR3 DNA reads TGTGCCAGCCTCACGAACGACCGGGGGATAGTCTCACCCCTCCACTTT. Translated, it gives CASLTNDRGIVSPLHF.

A remark on this clonotype: A clone one base away is much larger, so this may be a read error. The chain employs TRBV7-8 and TRBJ2-2, with a possible D match to TRBD1 (6 bases). V dropped 2 bases and J dropped 6 bases, with 7 bases sitting between them. CDR3 size: 13 residues. Germline V gene data show CDR1 as SGHVS and CDR2 as FQNEAQ. The DNA of the CDR3 is TGTGCCAGCAGCTTAACAGGGCCCGGGGAGCTGTTTTTT. Its protein is CASSLTGPGELFF.

This clonotype has only a few counts. This chain uses TRBV5-4 with TRBJ1-6; 9 bases fit TRBD1. The CDR3 is 14 residues long. CDR1 SGHNT and CDR2 YYREEE come from the germline V gene (reference sequence). V gave up 4 bases and J gave up 13 bases; unmatched junction bases: 9. The CDR3 protein is CASSRDRAGGPLHF. The CDR3 DNA sequence: TGTGCCAGCAGCCGGGACAGGGCCGGGGGTCCCCTCCACTTT. The full variable domain, rest sourced from reference TRBV5-4 and TRBJ1-6, is ETGVTQSPTHLIKTRGQQVTLRCSSQSGHNTVSWYQQALGQGPQFIFQYYREEENGRGNFPPRFSGLQFPNYSSELNVNALELDDSALYLCASSRDRAGGPLHFGNGTRLTVT.

The chain couples TRBV29-1 to TRBJ1-3; no definite D call. This CDR3 contains 11 residues. Germline values: CDR1 SQVTM, CDR2 ANQGSEA. The V gene lost 6 bases and the J gene lost 8 bases, with 11 bases spanning the gap. DNA for the CDR3: TGCAGCGTCGTACTCCGGGACACCATATATTTT. Translating it yields CSVVLRDTIYF. The full variable domain, in which reference TRBV29-1 and TRBJ1-3 provide the parts outside the CDR3, is SAVISQKPSRDICQRGTSLTIQCQVDSQVTMMFWYRQQPGQSLTLIATANQGSEATYESGFVIDKFPISRPNLTFSTLTVSNMSPEDSSIYLCSVVLRDTIYFGEGSWLTVV.

V gene TRBV19 combines with J gene TRBJ2-7; possibly TRBD1 for D (5 bases). V was cut by 1 base and J by 1 base, with 11 bases left in between. The CDR3 has 15 residues. Germline V gene sequence: CDR1 LNHDA, CDR2 SQIVND (reference sequence). DNA for the CDR3: TGTGCCAGTAGTATAGCGTGGGCAGGGTCCTACGAGCAGTACTTC. It yields the protein CASSIAWAGSYEQYF.

This clonotype was seen a few times. This chain links TRBV27 with TRBJ1-5; unclear D gene. The length of the CDR3 is 14 residues. CDR1 is MNHEY, CDR2 SMNVEV, per germline (reference sequence). The V end lost 0 bases, the J end lost 7 bases, and 10 bases lay between the germline ends. CDR3 amino acids: CASSLSEGRQPQHF. In DNA, the CDR3 is TGTGCCAGCAGTTTATCAGAGGGCAGGCAGCCCCAGCATTTT.

About this clonotype itself: This may be a read error: a much more frequent sequence differs by one nucleotide. The chain is built from TRBV12-3 or TRBV12-4 and TRBJ1-1; TRBD1 might be the D (6 bases). The CDR3 totals 13 residues. Here the CDR3 reads CASSLIWDTEASF. As DNA, the CDR3 is TGTGCCAGCAGTTTAATCTGGGACACTGAAGCTTCCTTT.

This clonotype was detected many times. The chain joins TRBV29-1 to TRBJ1-4; TRBD1 is a possible D gene (5 bases). Trimming removed 4 bases from V and 4 bases from J, with 10 bases in between. CDR1 and CDR2 (germline): SQVTM, ANQGSEA. The CDR3 extends over 13 amino acids. The CDR3 loop reads CSVVRQGNEKLFF. DNA of the CDR3: TGCAGCGTTGTTCGTCAGGGTAATGAAAAACTGTTTTTT. The entire variable domain, with the rest obtained from reference TRBV29-1 and TRBJ1-4, is as follows: SAVISQKPSRDICQRGTSLTIQCQVDSQVTMMFWYRQQPGQSLTLIATANQGSEATYESGFVIDKFPISRPNLTFSTLTVSNMSPEDSSIYLCSVVRQGNEKLFFGSGTQLSVL.

This clonotype was seen at least ten times. The chain has TRBV20-1 and TRBJ2-7; D may be TRBD1 (5 bases). The CDR3 runs 14 residues. The germline V gene encodes CDR1 DFQATT and CDR2 SNEGSKA (reference sequence). Trimming cost V 3 bases and J 7 bases, with 19 bases left between them. CDR3 in DNA: TGCAGTGCTAGTGCCCCCAGGGCAGCTCGGGAGCAGTACTTC. Its protein is CSASAPRAAREQYF.

The J gene is TRBJ2-1, the V gene TRBV5-1; the match to TRBD2 covers 9 bases. This CDR3 has 15 amino acids. The V segment lost 3 bases and the J segment 8 bases; nucleotides outside the gene matches: 9. Germline CDR1 SGHRS, CDR2 YFSETQ. DNA for the CDR3: TGCGCCAGCAGCTCCAGCGGGAGGTGGGGGGATGAGCAGTTCTTC. Amino acid sequence: CASSSSGRWGDEQFF. The variable domain in full, completed from reference TRBV5-1 and TRBJ2-1, reads KAGVTQTPRYLIKTRGQQVTLSCSPISGHRSVSWYQQTPGQGLQFLFEYFSETQRNKGNFPGRFSGRQFSNSRSEMNVSTLELGDSALYLCASSSSGRWGDEQFFGPGTRLTVL.

This clonotype was seen many times. The rearrangement links TRBV6-5 to TRBJ1-3, with 7 bases aligning to TRBD1. The trim removed 10 bases at V and 0 bases at J, leaving 6 bases unmatched. The CDR3 runs to 14 residues. Germline V gene lookup returns CDR1 MNHEY and CDR2 SVGAGI. The CDR3 region is CATHRGSSGNTIYF. The CDR3 DNA follows: TGTGCCACGCACAGGGGAAGCTCTGGAAACACCATATATTTT.

This clonotype was counted many times. The rearrangement links TRBV7-9 to TRBJ2-7, with D possibly being TRBD1 (6 bases). CDR1 SEHNR and CDR2 FQNEAQ come from the germline V gene (reference sequence). Trimming took off 7 bases at V and 2 bases at J, with 18 bases between the two ends. There are 15 residues in the CDR3. In DNA form, the CDR3 reads TGTGCCAGCACTCCGTCCAGGGGCTTTGCCTACGAGCAGTACTTC. Protein: CASTPSRGFAYEQYF.

The rearrangement joins TRBV7-8 to TRBJ1-1; D possibly corresponds to TRBD1 (6 bases). The CDR3 extends over 15 amino acids. Trimming left V 5 bases short and J 6 bases short, with 19 bases between. The germline gives CDR1 SGHVS, CDR2 FQNEAQ. The CDR3 DNA reads as TGTGCCAGCAGCCTAGACGGACAGTGTAGCCCTGAAGCTTTCTTT. Translation: CASSLDGQCSPEAFF.

Remarks on this clonotype: A junction boundary mismatches the germline segment, possibly from a read error. The V call is TRBV5-5, the J call TRBJ2-2; D may correspond to TRBD1 or TRBD2 (5 bases each). Per germline, CDR1 SGHKS and CDR2 YYEKEE (reference sequence). CDR3 length: 14 amino acids. The CDR3 reads CASIPGRVPGELLF. The DNA for the CDR3 is TGTGCCAGCATTCCCGGCAGGGTCCCCGGGGAGCTGCTTTTT.

The V call is TRBV7-9, the J call TRBJ1-6; D not resolved. The CDR3 spans 11 residues. Trimming shortened V by 6 bases and J by 11 bases, and 8 bases separated the two germline ends. From germline, CDR1 is SEHNR and CDR2 FQNEAQ (reference sequence). Here the CDR3 DNA reads TGTGCCAGCAGGTTTGGGACACCCCTCCACTTT. This codes for CASRFGTPLHF.